Each of the 8 T cell receptor beta chains below was sequenced from the same sample in a study of blood T cell repertoires in COVID-19. Measured with immunoSEQ multiplex PCR; TCRdb has only the in-frame clones, and not every one. The table shows about 130,000 clones, with just over 75% occurring only once. Sequenced material: peripheral blood. The receptors stem from a human donor in a cohort sampled during active COVID-19.

The chain has TRBV28 and TRBJ2-7, with D possibly TRBD2 on 6 matching bases. The CDR3 has 14 residues. Trimming removed 6 bases from V and 0 bases from J, with 12 bases in between. Germline V gives CDR1 MDHEN, CDR2 SYDVKM. The CDR3: CASSLGGISYEQYF. The DNA of the CDR3 is TGTGCCAGCAGCCTTGGGGGGATCTCCTACGAGCAGTACTTC.

The chain uses TRBV2 and TRBJ2-2; a weak D match, TRBD2 (7 bases). There are 11 residues in the CDR3. Germline V gene lookup returns CDR1 SNHLY and CDR2 FYNNEI. Deletions cut 9 bases from V and 8 bases from J, with 10 bases between. The CDR3 region has the DNA TGTGCCAGTGGGGGGGCTGGGGAGCTGTTTTTT. Its translation is CASGGAGELFF. The full variable domain, with the rest looked up from reference TRBV2 and TRBJ2-2, is EPEVTQTPSHQVTQMGQEVILRCVPISNHLYFYWYRQILGQKVEFLVSFYNNEISEKSEIFDDQFSVERPDGSNFTLKIRSTKLEDSAMYFCASGGAGELFFGEGSRLTVL.

The V call is TRBV29-1, the J call TRBJ2-5, with TRBD1 identical over 8 bases. After removal of 4 bases from V and 5 bases from J, the junction contained 6 bases not matched to a gene. The CDR3 loop spans 13 amino acids. CDR1 and CDR2 (germline): SQVTM, ANQGSEA. CDR3 protein: CSVVSGGWETQYF. CDR3 sequence (DNA): TGCAGCGTTGTATCAGGGGGCTGGGAGACCCAGTACTTC.

Only a few counts were recorded for this clone. CDR3: CASSFWTSVAKNIQYF. The CDR3, as DNA: TGTGCCAGCAGCTTCTGGACATCCGTAGCCAAAAACATTCAGTACTTC. This sequence joins TRBV7-9 and TRBJ2-4; a possible D gene is TRBD1 (5 bases). This CDR3 is 16 amino acids long. Trimming left V 3 bases short and J 0 bases short, with 12 bases between. Germline V gives CDR1 SEHNR, CDR2 FQNEAQ (reference sequence).

The genes are TRBV7-9 and TRBJ2-7; 7 bases align to TRBD1. V gave up 8 bases and J gave up 2 bases; unmatched junction bases: 6. This CDR3 is built from 13 residues. Germline loops: CDR1 SEHNR, CDR2 FQNEAQ (reference sequence). CDR3: CASSSTGAYEQYF. For the CDR3, the DNA is TGTGCCAGCTCCTCAACAGGGGCCTACGAGCAGTACTTC.

The chain couples TRBV5-6 to TRBJ2-7; TRBD1 agrees at 11 bases. The junction had 5 bases not matched to a gene; V was cut back by 5 bases and J by 4 bases. CDR1 and CDR2 from the germline V gene are SGHDT and YYEEEE. The CDR3 sequence is 14 residues long. CDR3 protein: CASSYGQGAYEQYF. In DNA, the CDR3 is TGTGCCAGCAGTTATGGACAGGGGGCTTACGAGCAGTACTTC.

This clone was counted only a few times. The gene calls are TRBV6-4 and TRBJ2-3, with TRBD1 matching 11 bases. This CDR3 region has 15 residues. V shed 4 bases and J 3 bases; nucleotides not matched to a gene: 3. Germline V gene sequence: CDR1 MRHNA, CDR2 SNTAGT. CDR3 bases: TGTGCCAGCAGTGTGGACAGGGGGCGAACAGATACGCAGTATTTT. Its protein product is CASSVDRGRTDTQYF.

The J gene is TRBJ1-1, the V gene TRBV5-4; 10 nucleotides align to TRBD1. Germline CDR1 is SGHNT and CDR2 is YYREEE (reference sequence). The CDR3 length is 15 residues. V was clipped by 3 bases and J by 1 base; unmatched bases: 3. The CDR3 is CASSSRQGANTEAFF. The CDR3 coding sequence is TGTGCCAGCAGCTCACGACAGGGGGCGAACACTGAAGCTTTCTTT.